The next 17 T cell receptor beta chains were all read from a single sample in a study. MiXCR, applied by TCRdb to the 5' RACE reads, yields one record per CDR3 protein. The sample shows roughly 42,000 distinct CDR3 sequences, approximately 22% of them seen only once. Tregs were sorted as CD4+CD25+CD127-/low cells. The sample consisted of Tregs sorted from blood. The receptor source for this set is a female donor with breast cancer.

About this clonotype itself: At one boundary the junction diverges from the germline segment, which might be a read error. The chain couples TRBV28 to TRBJ2-5; 8 bases are shared with TRBD1. CDR1 is MDHEN and CDR2 is SYDVKM in the germline V gene. There are 14 residues in the CDR3. CDR3 nucleotide sequence: TGTGCCAGCAGTTTAACAGGGGGGCAGGAGACCCGGTACTTC. This gives the protein CASSLTGGQETRYF.

This clonotype was seen only a few times. The V and J genes are TRBV2 and TRBJ1-5; 7 nucleotides match TRBD1. J was trimmed by 0 bases and V by 3 bases; bases with no gene match: 8. CDR3 length: 17 residues. Germline CDR1 is SNHLY and CDR2 is FYNNEI. CDR3 sequence: CASSEVGGQYSNQPQHF. The CDR3 bases are TGTGCCAGCAGTGAGGTAGGGGGACAGTATAGCAATCAGCCCCAGCATTTT.

The V call is TRBV5-6, the J call TRBJ1-3; weak D call: TRBD1 (5 bases). The V gene lost 6 bases and the J gene lost 4 bases, with 17 bases spanning the gap. Germline V gene data show CDR1 as SGHDT and CDR2 as YYEEEE. The CDR3 is 15 amino acids. CDR3 residues: CASTLKTALGNTIYF. In nucleotides, the CDR3 is TGTGCCAGCACCCTTAAGACAGCCCTAGGAAACACCATATATTTT.

The rearrangement joins TRBV20-1 to TRBJ2-1; no reliable D call. Germline loops: CDR1 DFQATT, CDR2 SNEGSKA (reference sequence). V was clipped by 6 bases and J by 8 bases, with 20 bases between them. The CDR3 extends over 14 amino acids. The CDR3 sequence is CSALQRIGFHEQFF. CDR3 in DNA: TGCAGTGCCCTCCAAAGAATCGGGTTCCATGAGCAGTTCTTC.

The rearrangement links TRBV6-2 or TRBV6-3 to TRBJ2-1; D possibly corresponds to TRBD2 (6 bases). Germline V gene lookup returns CDR1 MNHEY and CDR2 SVGEGT. The ends were cut back, 0 bases at V and 12 bases at J, with 21 bases in the middle. This CDR3 contains 16 residues. CDR3 sequence: CASSYSSLREGLRQFF. In nucleotides, the CDR3 is TGTGCCAGCAGTTACTCGTCTTTGCGGGAAGGTCTTCGGCAGTTCTTC.

This clonotype was recorded at least ten times. The rearrangement links TRBV7-2 to TRBJ2-7; D is ambiguous. Germline values: CDR1 SGHTA, CDR2 FQGNSA. The V end lost 6 bases, the J end lost 2 bases, and 5 bases lay between the germline ends. The CDR3 has 11 residues. The CDR3 spells CASRSPYEQYF. In nucleotides, the CDR3 is TGTGCCAGCAGATCCCCCTACGAGCAGTACTTC. Complete variable domain (other parts from reference TRBV7-2 and TRBJ2-7): GAGVSQSPSNKVTEKGKDVELRCDPISGHTALYWYRQSLGQGLEFLIYFQGNSAPDKSGLPSDRFSAERTGGSVSTLTIQRTQQEDSAVYLCASRSPYEQYFGPGTRLTVT.

A note on this clonotype: The conserved final phenylalanine or tryptophan is absent from the CDR3, which likely points to a read error. The CDR3 here is CASSQGSRETQYL. DNA of the CDR3: TGCGCCAGCAGCCAGGGGAGTCGAGAGACCCAGTACCTC. V and J are TRBV4-1 and TRBJ2-5; weak D call: TRBD2 (5 bases). The CDR3 sequence is 13 residues long. V lost 3 bases and J lost 4, with 9 bases in between. The V gene's germline CDR1 is MGHRA and CDR2 YSYEKL.

This clonotype was recorded at least ten times. The chain combines TRBV6-5 with TRBJ1-5, with D possibly TRBD1 on 5 matching bases. Trimming removed 5 bases from V and 4 bases from J, with 15 bases in between. Germline loops: CDR1 MNHEY, CDR2 SVGAGI. The CDR3 has 15 amino acids. The CDR3: CASSTTGTGNQPQHF. CDR3 in DNA: TGTGCCAGCAGTACGACCGGGACGGGGAATCAGCCCCAGCATTTT.

Note on this clonotype: It may be a read error: a sequence one base away is much more abundant. The chain combines TRBV15 with TRBJ2-1; D is perhaps TRBD1 or TRBD2 (6 bases each). CDR1 and CDR2 from the germline V gene are LNHNV and YYDKDF (reference sequence). This CDR3 is built from 17 residues. CDR3 in DNA: TGTGCCACCAGCAGAGAGAGAGGGGGACTGGCCTACAAGGAGCAGTTCTTC. It codes for CATSRERGGLAYKEQFF.

A remark on this clonotype: A read error may be the cause here, since a much bigger clone is one base away. The chain couples TRBV4-3 to TRBJ2-1, with TRBD1 matching 10 bases. With V trimmed by 4 bases and J by 8 bases, 14 bases remained unmatched. The CDR3 length is 17 residues. The germline CDR1 and CDR2 sequences are LGHNA and YSLEER. The CDR3 sequence: CASSRETGGSFWDEQFF. CDR3 in DNA: TGCGCCAGCAGCCGGGAGACAGGGGGCAGCTTCTGGGATGAGCAGTTCTTC.

This clonotype was counted between two and nine times. At one end, the junction sequence differs from germline, possibly due to a read error. This chain links TRBV30 with TRBJ2-2; D is perhaps TRBD1 (5 bases). Looked up from germline, CDR1 is GTSNPN and CDR2 is SVGIG (reference sequence). The CDR3 runs to 14 residues. This CDR3 is CAWGVAGSTGELFF. CDR3 bases: TGTGCCTGGGGTGTCGCAGGGTCCACCGGGGAGCTGTTTTTT. Looking up the rest from reference TRBV30 and TRBJ2-2 gives the full variable domain: SQTIHQWPATLVQPVGSPLSLECTVEGTSNPNLYWYRQAAGRGLQLLFYSVGIGQISSEVPQNLSASRPQDRQFILSSKKLLLSDSGFYLCAWGVAGSTGELFFGEGSRLTVL.

This clonotype has ten or more counts. This chain uses TRBV6-2 or TRBV6-3 with TRBJ2-4; the D is unclear. CDR1 and CDR2 from the germline V gene are MNHEY and SVGEGT. The CDR3 runs to 15 residues. Between the trimmed V and J ends, which lost 2 bases and 8 bases, there was a span of 16 bases. CDR3 sequence: CASSYDMGAKDIQYF. The DNA for the CDR3 is TGTGCCAGCAGTTACGATATGGGCGCTAAGGACATTCAGTACTTC.

Regarding this clonotype: A much larger clone sits a single nucleotide away, making a read error possible. The V gene is TRBV9, the J gene TRBJ2-1; D is tentatively TRBD1 or TRBD2 (6 bases each). The CDR3 runs 15 residues. Germline loops: CDR1 SGDLS, CDR2 YYNGEE. The CDR3 region has the DNA TGTGCCGGCAGCCCCCGGGCCGGAGGGGGCAATGAGCAGTTCTTC. Its translation: CAGSPRAGGGNEQFF.

There are many counts of this clonotype. The J gene is TRBJ1-5, the V gene TRBV12-3 or TRBV12-4; D gene unclear. CDR3 length equals 12 residues. Deletions cut 5 bases from V and 4 bases from J, with 6 bases between. CDR3 DNA: TGTGCCAGCAGTATTATGAATCAGCCCCAGCATTTT. This translates into CASSIMNQPQHF.

V and J are TRBV27 and TRBJ2-1, with D uncertain. V was clipped by 5 bases and J by 3 bases, with 17 bases between them. Germline loops: CDR1 MNHEY, CDR2 SMNVEV (reference sequence). The CDR3 loop spans 16 amino acids. CDR3 amino acids: CASSPLDGIVYNEQFF. DNA for the CDR3: TGTGCCAGCAGTCCGCTGGATGGGATCGTCTACAATGAGCAGTTCTTC.

The table lists this clonotype with a few counts. The gene calls are TRBV9 and TRBJ2-4; 7 nucleotides match TRBD1. CDR3 length equals 13 residues. Trimming took 4 bases from V and 5 from J; bases not matched to a gene: 3. Germline-derived CDR1 and CDR2 are SGDLS and YYNGEE. CDR3 residues: CASSPGTENIQYF. For the CDR3, the DNA is TGTGCCAGCAGCCCTGGGACAGAAAACATTCAGTACTTC. The variable domain in full, with the rest retrieved from reference TRBV9 and TRBJ2-4, is DSGVTQTPKHLITATGQRVTLRCSPRSGDLSVYWYQQSLDQGLQFLIQYYNGEERAKGNILERFSAQQFPDLHSELNLSSLELGDSALYFCASSPGTENIQYFGAGTRLSVL.

Remarks on this clonotype: A much larger clone differs by one base, so this may be a read error. The chain recombines TRBV20-1 with TRBJ2-7; 7 bases line up with TRBD1. This CDR3 region has 16 residues. The V gene end was trimmed by 0 bases and the J gene end by 2 bases; junction bases not matched to a gene: 10. The V gene's germline CDR1 is DFQATT and CDR2 SNEGSKA (reference sequence). DNA for the CDR3: TGCAGTGCTAGAGATCAGGAACAGGGGAGCACCTACGAGCAGTACTTC. It specifies CSARDQEQGSTYEQYF.